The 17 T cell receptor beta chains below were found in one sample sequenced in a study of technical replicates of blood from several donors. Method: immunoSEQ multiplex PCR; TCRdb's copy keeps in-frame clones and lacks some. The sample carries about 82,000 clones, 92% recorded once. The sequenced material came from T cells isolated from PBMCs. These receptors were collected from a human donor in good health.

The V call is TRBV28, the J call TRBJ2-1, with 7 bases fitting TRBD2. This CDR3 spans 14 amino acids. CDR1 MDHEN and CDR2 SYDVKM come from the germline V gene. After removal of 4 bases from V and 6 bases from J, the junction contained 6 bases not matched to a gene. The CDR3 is CASSYGGLSNEQFF. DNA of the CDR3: TGTGCCAGCAGTTACGGGGGGTTGAGCAATGAGCAGTTCTTC.

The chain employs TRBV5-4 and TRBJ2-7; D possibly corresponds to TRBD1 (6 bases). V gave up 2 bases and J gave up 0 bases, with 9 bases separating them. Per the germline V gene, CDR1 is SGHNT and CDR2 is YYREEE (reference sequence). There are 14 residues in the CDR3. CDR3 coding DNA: TGTGCCAGCAGCTTAGGACAGCGCTCCTACGAGCAGTACTTC. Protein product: CASSLGQRSYEQYF.

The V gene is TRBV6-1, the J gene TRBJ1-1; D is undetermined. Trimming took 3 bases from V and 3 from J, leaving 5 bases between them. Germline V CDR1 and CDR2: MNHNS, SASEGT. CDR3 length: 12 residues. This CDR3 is CASSDSYTEAFF. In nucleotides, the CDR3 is TGTGCCAGCAGTGATTCGTACACTGAAGCTTTCTTT.

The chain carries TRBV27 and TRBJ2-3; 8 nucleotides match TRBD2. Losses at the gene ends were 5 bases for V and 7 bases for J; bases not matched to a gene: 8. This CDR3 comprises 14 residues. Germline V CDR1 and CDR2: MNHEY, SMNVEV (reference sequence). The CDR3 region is CASSPRTSRHTQYF. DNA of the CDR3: TGTGCCAGCAGTCCTCGGACTAGCAGGCATACGCAGTATTTT.

As DNA, the CDR3 is TGTGCCAGCAGCCCTGAAACTCCGTTCGGGGAGCTGTTTTTT. It specifies CASSPETPFGELFF. The chain joins TRBV5-6 to TRBJ2-2; D remains unclear. The CDR3 extends over 14 amino acids. Looked up from germline, CDR1 is SGHDT and CDR2 is YYEEEE. Trimming took 4 bases from V and 7 from J, leaving 14 bases between them. Using reference TRBV5-6 and TRBJ2-2 for the parts outside the CDR3, the full variable domain is DAGVTQSPTHLIKTRGQQVTLRCSPKSGHDTVSWYQQALGQGPQFIFQYYEEEERQRGNFPDRFSGHQFPNYSSELNVNALLLGDSALYLCASSPETPFGELFFGEGSRLTVL.

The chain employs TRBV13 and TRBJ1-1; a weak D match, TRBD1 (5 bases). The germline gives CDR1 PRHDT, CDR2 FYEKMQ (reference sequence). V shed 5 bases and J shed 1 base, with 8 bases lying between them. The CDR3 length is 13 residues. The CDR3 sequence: CASSTGGNTEAFF. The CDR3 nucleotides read TGTGCCAGCAGCACAGGCGGGAACACTGAAGCTTTCTTT.

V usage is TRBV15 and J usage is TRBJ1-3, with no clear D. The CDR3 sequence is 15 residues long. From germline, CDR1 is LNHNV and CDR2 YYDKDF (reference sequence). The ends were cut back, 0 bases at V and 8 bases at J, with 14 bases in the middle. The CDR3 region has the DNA TGTGCCACCAGCAGAGAGGGAGCGGGGAGTGACACCATATATTTT. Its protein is CATSREGAGSDTIYF. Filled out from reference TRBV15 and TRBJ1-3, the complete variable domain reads DAMVIQNPRYQVTQFGKPVTLSCSQTLNHNVMYWYQQKSSQAPKLLFHYYDKDFNNEADTPDNFQSRRPNTSFCFLDIRSPGLGDTAMYLCATSREGAGSDTIYFGEGSWLTVV.

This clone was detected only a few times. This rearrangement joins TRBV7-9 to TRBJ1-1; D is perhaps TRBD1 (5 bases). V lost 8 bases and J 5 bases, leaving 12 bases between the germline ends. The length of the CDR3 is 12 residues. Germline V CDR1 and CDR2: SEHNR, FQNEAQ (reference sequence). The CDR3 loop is CASVEAGTEAFF. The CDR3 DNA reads TGTGCCAGCGTAGAAGCAGGGACTGAAGCTTTCTTT.

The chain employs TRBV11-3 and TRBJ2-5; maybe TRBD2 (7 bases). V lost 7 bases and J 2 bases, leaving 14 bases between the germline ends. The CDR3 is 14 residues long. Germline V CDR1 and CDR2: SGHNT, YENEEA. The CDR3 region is CASNWGGAQETQYF. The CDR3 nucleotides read TGTGCCAGCAACTGGGGGGGGGCACAAGAGACCCAGTACTTC.

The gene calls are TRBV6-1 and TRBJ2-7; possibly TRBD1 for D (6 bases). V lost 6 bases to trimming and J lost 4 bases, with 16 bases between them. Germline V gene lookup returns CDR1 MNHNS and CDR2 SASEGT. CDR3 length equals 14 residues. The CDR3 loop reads CASRSGTDSYEQYF. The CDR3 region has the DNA TGTGCCAGCAGGTCCGGGACGGACAGTTACGAGCAGTACTTC.

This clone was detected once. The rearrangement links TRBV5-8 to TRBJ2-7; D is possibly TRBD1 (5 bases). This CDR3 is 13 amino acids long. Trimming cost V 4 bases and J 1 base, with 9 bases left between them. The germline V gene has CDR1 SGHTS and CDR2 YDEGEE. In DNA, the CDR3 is TGTGCCAGCAGCACAAGACAGTCCTACGAGCAGTACTTC. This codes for CASSTRQSYEQYF.

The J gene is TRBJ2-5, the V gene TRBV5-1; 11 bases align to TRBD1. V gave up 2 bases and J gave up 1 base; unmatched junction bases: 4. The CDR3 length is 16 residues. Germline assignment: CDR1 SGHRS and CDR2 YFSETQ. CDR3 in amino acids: CASSFTGTGGQETQYF. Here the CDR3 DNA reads TGCGCCAGCAGCTTCACCGGGACAGGGGGCCAAGAGACCCAGTACTTC. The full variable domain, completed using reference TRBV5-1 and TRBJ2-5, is KAGVTQTPRYLIKTRGQQVTLSCSPISGHRSVSWYQQTPGQGLQFLFEYFSETQRNKGNFPGRFSGRQFSNSRSEMNVSTLELGDSALYLCASSFTGTGGQETQYFGPGTRLLVL.

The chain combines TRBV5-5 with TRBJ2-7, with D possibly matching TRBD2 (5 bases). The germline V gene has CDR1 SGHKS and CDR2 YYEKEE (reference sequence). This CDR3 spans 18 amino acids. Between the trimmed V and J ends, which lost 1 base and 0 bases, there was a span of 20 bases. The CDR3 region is CASSLNGRAYDSSYEQYF. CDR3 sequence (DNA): TGTGCCAGCAGCTTGAATGGGCGGGCCTACGATAGCTCCTACGAGCAGTACTTC.

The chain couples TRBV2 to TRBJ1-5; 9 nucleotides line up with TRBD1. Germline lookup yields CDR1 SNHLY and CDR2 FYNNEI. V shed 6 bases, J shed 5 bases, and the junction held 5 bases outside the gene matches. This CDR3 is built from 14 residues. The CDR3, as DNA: TGTGCCAGCAGCGAGCGACAGGGGGATCAGCCCCAGCATTTT. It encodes CASSERQGDQPQHF.

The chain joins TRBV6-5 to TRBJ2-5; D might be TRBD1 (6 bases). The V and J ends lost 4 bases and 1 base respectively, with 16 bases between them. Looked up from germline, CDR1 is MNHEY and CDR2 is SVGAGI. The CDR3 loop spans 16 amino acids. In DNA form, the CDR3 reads TGTGCCAGCAGTTTCCGGCCCCCGGACAGCCAAGAGACCCAGTACTTC. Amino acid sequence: CASSFRPPDSQETQYF.

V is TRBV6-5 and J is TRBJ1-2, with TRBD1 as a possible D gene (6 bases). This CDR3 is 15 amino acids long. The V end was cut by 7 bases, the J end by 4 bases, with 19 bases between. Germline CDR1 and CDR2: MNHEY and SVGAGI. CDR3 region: CASNPDPGQVYGYTF. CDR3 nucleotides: TGTGCCAGCAACCCCGATCCGGGACAAGTCTATGGCTACACCTTC.

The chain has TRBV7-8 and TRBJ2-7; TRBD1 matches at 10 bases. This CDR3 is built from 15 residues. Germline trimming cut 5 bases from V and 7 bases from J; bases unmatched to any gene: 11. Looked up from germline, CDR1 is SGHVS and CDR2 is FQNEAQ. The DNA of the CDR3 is TGTGCCAGCAGCGGCCGGGACAGGGGAACCACGGAGCAGTACTTC. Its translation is CASSGRDRGTTEQYF.